This T cell receptor beta chain was sequenced in a study of type 1 and type 2 diabetes patients. Across the whole study: Donors were type 1 diabetes, type 2 diabetes, or nondiabetic controls. T cells were magnetically sorted from PBMCs as CD4+ or CD8+ subsets. A total of roughly 20,000,000 paired-end reads came from the whole study. Broader study findings: Type 2 diabetes patients had few highly-expanded CD4+ clones, median one.

This CDR3 is 13 amino acids long. The V gene's germline CDR1 is GTSNPN and CDR2 SVGIG (reference sequence). Trimming shortened V by 0 bases and J by 3 bases, and 8 bases separated the two germline ends. This clonotype was seen only a few times. Its specificity is not known. The PCR template was genomic DNA. Amplification of the beta chain CDR3 used 30 forward and 13 reverse multiplex primers. Each CDR3 protein gets one entry after TCRdb re-called the multiplex PCR reads with MiXCR. The repertoire consists of a few hundred thousand distinct CDR3 sequences, with roughly 50% occurring once and the leading ten covering roughly 15%.

The chain combines TRBV30 with TRBJ1-1; D not resolved. Sequencing was performed on peripheral blood mononuclear cells (PBMCs). This TCR was recovered from a man between 18 and 29 years old with type 2 diabetes. The CDR3 DNA reads TGTGCCTGGAGTGTAGACGACGACACTGAAGCTTTCTTT. Translated: CAWSVDDDTEAFF. Based on the CDR3 plus reference TRBV30 and TRBJ1-1, the full variable domain is SQTIHQWPATLVQPVGSPLSLECTVEGTSNPNLYWYRQAAGRGLQLLFYSVGIGQISSEVPQNLSASRPQDRQFILSSKKLLLSDSGFYLCAWSVDDDTEAFFGQGTRLTVV.